Below, 11 T cell receptor beta chains from the same sample are listed, as sequenced in a study of T cells in Graves' hyperthyroidism and ophthalmopathy. What was amplified from RNA transcripts were TCR beta CDR3 regions. In the first-round RT-PCR of the TCR CDR3, the HTBI primer set was used. TCRdb passed the multiplex PCR reads through MiXCR, listing each CDR3 protein once. The sample shows about 600,000 distinct CDR3 sequences, 12% to 15% of them seen only once. Sequenced sample: blood. The receptors were gathered from a woman aged 18-30 years with Graves' ophthalmopathy.

This clonotype was seen ten or more times. The chain uses TRBV20-1 and TRBJ2-7; D might be TRBD2 (6 bases). V lost 0 bases to trimming and J lost 3 bases, with 15 bases between them. The germline V gene encodes CDR1 DFQATT and CDR2 SNEGSKA (reference sequence). The CDR3 is made up of 15 amino acids. The CDR3 sequence: CSARESSANRYEQYF. CDR3 DNA sequence: TGCAGTGCTAGAGAGTCTAGCGCGAACCGCTACGAGCAGTACTTC.

This clonotype was seen ten or more times. V gene TRBV13 combines with J gene TRBJ2-1, with 11 positions matching TRBD2. The germline V gene has CDR1 PRHDT and CDR2 FYEKMQ (reference sequence). V shed 5 bases, J shed 4 bases, and the junction held 7 bases outside the gene matches. CDR3 length: 16 amino acids. CDR3 protein: CASSREGLADYNEQFF. The CDR3 DNA reads TGTGCCAGCAGCCGCGAGGGACTAGCGGATTACAATGAGCAGTTCTTC.

V usage is TRBV10-3 and J usage is TRBJ2-2; TRBD2 agrees at 13 bases. V lost 6 bases to trimming and J lost 5 bases; unmatched junction nucleotides: 12. The CDR3 extends over 18 amino acids. Germline V gene sequence: CDR1 ENHRY, CDR2 SYGVKD. The CDR3 DNA reads TGTGCCATCAGGGGGACTAGCGGGATCCCCGAGGGGACCGGGGAGCTGTTTTTT. Protein sequence: CAIRGTSGIPEGTGELFF.

This rearrangement joins TRBV6-1 to TRBJ1-6; no reliable D call. The V end was cut by 7 bases, the J end by 6 bases, with 25 bases between. Germline V gene lookup returns CDR1 MNHNS and CDR2 SASEGT. This CDR3 is built from 18 residues. The CDR3 DNA follows: TGTGCCAGCACCAAACGGCGGGGTTTGATTGCTGTTAATTCACCCCTCCACTTT. It translates to CASTKRRGLIAVNSPLHF.

This clonotype was counted ten times or more. The gene calls are TRBV6-1 and TRBJ1-6, with D unclear. This CDR3 spans 13 amino acids. V dropped 8 bases and J dropped 5 bases, with 10 bases sitting between them. Germline lookup yields CDR1 MNHNS and CDR2 SASEGT. CDR3 sequence (DNA): TGTGCCAGCCGCGGACCCCATAATTCACCCCTCCACTTT. Its translation: CASRGPHNSPLHF.

The count of this clonotype is one. The chain has TRBV25-1 and TRBJ2-5; D remains ambiguous. This CDR3 has 10 residues. CDR1 is MGHDK and CDR2 is SYGVNS in the germline V gene. V lost 11 bases, J lost 5 bases, and 9 bases lay in between. CDR3 protein: CAAQGETQYF. In nucleotides, the CDR3 is TGTGCCGCTCAAGGGGAGACCCAGTACTTC.

The sample holds many counts of this clonotype. The chain uses TRBV20-1 and TRBJ2-1; perhaps D is TRBD1 or TRBD2 (5 bases each). The length of the CDR3 is 15 residues. CDR1 is DFQATT and CDR2 is SNEGSKA in the germline V gene (reference sequence). V gave up 5 bases and J gave up 3 bases, with 17 bases separating them. CDR3 bases: TGCAGTGCTCATAACCCTGGGGACCTCTACAATGAGCAGTTCTTC. Its protein is CSAHNPGDLYNEQFF.

V is TRBV20-1 and J is TRBJ1-2, with no clear D. Germline V gives CDR1 DFQATT, CDR2 SNEGSKA (reference sequence). CDR3 length: 14 amino acids. Between the trimmed V and J ends, which lost 1 base and 13 bases, there was a span of 22 bases. CDR3 protein: CSARGPGSDARCTF. CDR3 bases: TGCAGTGCTAGAGGCCCCGGGTCCGACGCTAGATGCACCTTC.

This chain uses TRBV20-1 with TRBJ2-2; 9 bases line up with TRBD1. The junction had 12 bases not matched to a gene; V was cut back by 1 base and J by 12 bases. CDR3 length: 15 amino acids. The germline V gene has CDR1 DFQATT and CDR2 SNEGSKA (reference sequence). The CDR3 protein is CSARGDRERIRKLFF. The CDR3 nucleotides read TGCAGTGCTAGAGGGGACAGGGAAAGGATACGCAAGCTGTTTTTT.

The CDR3 nucleotides are TGTGCCTGGCCTTTTCGAGGACTAGCGGGATTAGCTGGTGAGCAGTTCTTC. Its protein product is CAWPFRGLAGLAGEQFF. V gene TRBV30 combines with J gene TRBJ2-1; 12 bases map to TRBD2. The J segment lost 9 bases and the V segment lost 5 bases, leaving 17 bases of the junction unmatched. CDR1 and CDR2 (germline): GTSNPN, SVGIG (reference sequence). This CDR3 region has 17 residues.

This clonotype was picked up many times. V gene TRBV3-1 combines with J gene TRBJ2-3; 12 positions agree with TRBD2. Germline assignment: CDR1 LGHDT and CDR2 YNNKEL (reference sequence). The CDR3 is made up of 15 amino acids. The trim removed 2 bases at V and 5 bases at J, leaving 2 bases unmatched. The CDR3 nucleotides read TGTGCCAGCAGCCAACTAGCGGGAGGGCGAGATACGCAGTATTTT. It is translated as CASSQLAGGRDTQYF.